Below, 19 T cell receptor beta chains from the same sample are listed, as sequenced in a study of T cell changes during pregnancy in multiple sclerosis. Libraries were prepared by immunoSEQ multiplex PCR; TCRdb keeps only in-frame clonotypes and omits some of them. The repertoire holds tens of thousands of clones, with over 80% as singletons. The sequenced sample was CD4+ T cells from peripheral blood mononuclear cells, obtained in the first trimester of pregnancy. The receptors were sampled from a female donor with multiple sclerosis, enrolled in a pregnancy study.

The rearrangement joins TRBV28 to TRBJ2-1; the match to TRBD1 covers 7 bases. CDR1 is MDHEN and CDR2 is SYDVKM in the germline V gene. The J segment lost 4 bases and the V segment lost 5 bases, leaving 14 bases of the junction unmatched. The CDR3 runs to 17 residues. CDR3 DNA: TGTGCCAGCAGTGTCCACCAGGGGGTTGTCTCGTACAATGAGCAGTTCTTC. Translated, it gives CASSVHQGVVSYNEQFF.

This chain uses TRBV28 with TRBJ2-5, with D possibly being TRBD2 (6 bases). V was clipped by 10 bases and J by 4 bases, with 16 bases between them. This CDR3 comprises 13 residues. The germline gives CDR1 MDHEN, CDR2 SYDVKM. The CDR3 is CAIRDLGGETQYF. The CDR3 bases are TGTGCCATACGGGACTTGGGGGGAGAGACCCAGTACTTC. Full variable domain (outside the CDR3, taken from reference TRBV28 and TRBJ2-5): DVKVTQSSRYLVKRTGEKVFLECVQDMDHENMFWYRQDPGLGLRLIYFSYDVKMKEKGDIPEGYSVSREKKERFSLILESASTNQTSMYLCAIRDLGGETQYFGPGTRLLVL.

This sequence joins TRBV5-1 and TRBJ2-3, with 9 bases that match TRBD1. V lost 4 bases, J lost 5 bases, and 5 bases stayed unmatched. CDR1 is SGHRS and CDR2 is YFSETQ in the germline V gene. The CDR3 is 14 residues long. CDR3 nucleotide sequence: TGCGCCAGCAGCGTAGGACAGGGGCGAGATACGCAGTATTTT. It codes for CASSVGQGRDTQYF.

The chain uses TRBV28 and TRBJ2-7; 7 nucleotides align to TRBD2. The CDR3 covers 13 residues. V dropped 6 bases and J dropped 7; count of bases not matched to a gene: 9. Germline-derived CDR1 and CDR2 are MDHEN and SYDVKM. CDR3 sequence (DNA): TGTGCCAGCAGCGGACTAGTGAACCGGGAGCAGTACTTC. This gives the protein CASSGLVNREQYF.

The gene calls are TRBV14 and TRBJ2-5; TRBD1 aligns across 8 bases. From germline, CDR1 is SGHDN and CDR2 FVKESK. Trimming removed 3 bases from V and 4 bases from J; junction bases left unmatched: 7. The CDR3 consists of 15 residues. As DNA, the CDR3 is TGTGCCAGCAGCCACAAACTAGGACAGGGAGAGACCCAGTACTTC. This translates into CASSHKLGQGETQYF.

This sequence joins TRBV13 and TRBJ2-7; 7 bases line up with TRBD1. The ends lost 0 bases at V and 5 bases at J; junction bases unmatched: 4. Germline V CDR1 and CDR2: PRHDT, FYEKMQ (reference sequence). The CDR3 length is 14 residues. CDR3 nucleotide sequence: TGTGCCAGCAGCTTAGGAGGGGGCCCCAACGAGCAGTACTTC. Encoded protein: CASSLGGGPNEQYF.

The chain recombines TRBV5-6 with TRBJ2-2; 7 bases match TRBD1. This CDR3 comprises 16 residues. The germline gives CDR1 SGHDT, CDR2 YYEEEE. The V gene end was trimmed by 2 bases and the J gene end by 5 bases; junction bases not matched to a gene: 9. CDR3 DNA: TGTGCCAGCAGCTTATTCGGACAGGTATCAACCGGGGAGCTGTTTTTT. Translation: CASSLFGQVSTGELFF.

The chain couples TRBV4-3 to TRBJ1-1; 10 bases fit TRBD1. This CDR3 has 14 amino acids. Germline CDR1 reads LGHNA; CDR2 reads YSLEER. With V trimmed by 1 base and J by 5 bases, 1 base remained unmatched. The CDR3 loop reads CASSQVDRGTEAFF. DNA for the CDR3: TGCGCCAGCAGCCAAGTGGACAGGGGGACTGAAGCTTTCTTT.

The CDR3 region is CASSSSIQDNSPLHF. CDR3 DNA sequence: TGTGCCAGCAGCTCTTCAATCCAGGATAATTCACCCCTCCACTTT. This rearrangement joins TRBV6-7 to TRBJ1-6, with D uncertain. Being an ORF, TRBV6-7 has a function that is uncertain. The V and J ends lost 6 bases and 5 bases respectively, with 14 bases between them. The CDR3 consists of 15 residues.

V and J are TRBV6-5 and TRBJ1-5; 10 nucleotides agree with TRBD1. Looked up from germline, CDR1 is MNHEY and CDR2 is SVGAGI. This CDR3 comprises 16 residues. After removal of 4 bases from V and 1 base from J, the junction contained 4 bases not matched to a gene. CDR3 amino acids: CASSFSGQGSNQPQHF. CDR3 nucleotide sequence: TGTGCCAGCAGTTTCTCGGGACAGGGGAGCAATCAGCCCCAGCATTTT.

The rearrangement links TRBV21-1 to TRBJ2-1; the table's D call TRBD2 went unverified against the DNA. TRBV21-1 represents a pseudogene. This CDR3 has 16 amino acids. The CDR3 is CASSKPSDGESNEQFF. In DNA, the CDR3 is TGTGCCAGCAGCAAACCTTCGGACGGGGAGTCTAATGAGCAGTTCTTC.

The chain combines TRBV18 with TRBJ1-2, with TRBD1 identical over 8 bases. Germline-derived CDR1 and CDR2 are KGHSH and LQKENI. Trimming took 2 bases from V and 4 from J; bases not matched to a gene: 6. The CDR3 consists of 15 residues. The CDR3 loop reads CASSPKDRVSYGYTF. In DNA form, the CDR3 reads TGTGCCAGCTCACCAAAGGACAGGGTTTCCTATGGCTACACCTTC.

This clone was seen only once. This chain links TRBV7-3 with TRBJ2-2; D is possibly TRBD2 (6 bases). The V end was cut by 2 bases, the J end by 6 bases, with 13 bases between. The CDR3 consists of 15 residues. Looked up from germline, CDR1 is SGHTA and CDR2 is FQGTGA. Here the CDR3 reads CASSLLGGTPGELFF. CDR3 in DNA: TGTGCCAGCAGCTTACTAGGCGGGACGCCCGGGGAGCTGTTTTTT.

The chain carries TRBV5-1 and TRBJ2-7; D may be TRBD2 (6 bases). The CDR3 is made up of 14 amino acids. In germline, CDR1 is SGHRS, CDR2 YFSETQ. Deletions cut 6 bases from V and 9 bases from J, with 22 bases between. For the CDR3, the DNA is TGCGCCAGCACGGTCGATGGCGGGGCAAATTCGCAGTACTTC. It specifies CASTVDGGANSQYF.

The chain combines TRBV4-1 with TRBJ2-7; 10 positions match TRBD1. The CDR3 sequence is 15 residues long. Germline V gene data show CDR1 as MGHRA and CDR2 as YSYEKL. V dropped 5 bases and J dropped 4; count of bases not matched to a gene: 8. This chain's CDR3 is CASSTRQGAIYEQYF. CDR3 DNA sequence: TGCGCCAGCAGCACTCGACAGGGGGCCATATACGAGCAGTACTTC.

V and J are TRBV6-1 and TRBJ1-2, with TRBD1 identical over 7 bases. V trimming: 6 bases; J trimming: 8 bases; junction bases outside the gene matches: 12. The CDR3 consists of 14 residues. Looked up from germline, CDR1 is MNHNS and CDR2 is SASEGT. CDR3 in DNA: TGTGCCAGCAGCGAGGGACAGCGATCCATGGGCTACACCTTC. Translation gives CASSEGQRSMGYTF.

The CDR3 here is CASSLGLTGQYF. The CDR3, as DNA: TGTGCCAGCAGCTTAGGCCTGACGGGGCAGTACTTC. The chain is built from TRBV13 and TRBJ2-7; unclear D gene. Deletions cut 0 bases from V and 9 bases from J, with 9 bases between. Germline lookup yields CDR1 PRHDT and CDR2 FYEKMQ (reference sequence). This CDR3 region has 12 residues.

The rearrangement links TRBV30 to TRBJ2-7, with D possibly TRBD2 on 6 matching bases. V lost 4 bases and J 6 bases, leaving 19 bases between the germline ends. Germline CDR1 is GTSNPN and CDR2 is SVGIG (reference sequence). The CDR3 runs to 14 residues. CDR3 protein: CAWKAGSAALEQYF. CDR3 DNA: TGTGCCTGGAAGGCGGGAAGCGCCGCCCTCGAGCAGTACTTC.

This clone was seen just once. The J gene is TRBJ2-2, the V gene TRBV4-1; a weak D match, TRBD1 (6 bases). Per germline, CDR1 MGHRA and CDR2 YSYEKL. V was clipped by 4 bases and J by 2 bases, with 11 bases between them. The CDR3 has 15 amino acids. The CDR3 DNA reads as TGCGCCAGCAGCCCCCGGACAGCCAACACCGGGGAGCTGTTTTTT. The encoded protein is CASSPRTANTGELFF.